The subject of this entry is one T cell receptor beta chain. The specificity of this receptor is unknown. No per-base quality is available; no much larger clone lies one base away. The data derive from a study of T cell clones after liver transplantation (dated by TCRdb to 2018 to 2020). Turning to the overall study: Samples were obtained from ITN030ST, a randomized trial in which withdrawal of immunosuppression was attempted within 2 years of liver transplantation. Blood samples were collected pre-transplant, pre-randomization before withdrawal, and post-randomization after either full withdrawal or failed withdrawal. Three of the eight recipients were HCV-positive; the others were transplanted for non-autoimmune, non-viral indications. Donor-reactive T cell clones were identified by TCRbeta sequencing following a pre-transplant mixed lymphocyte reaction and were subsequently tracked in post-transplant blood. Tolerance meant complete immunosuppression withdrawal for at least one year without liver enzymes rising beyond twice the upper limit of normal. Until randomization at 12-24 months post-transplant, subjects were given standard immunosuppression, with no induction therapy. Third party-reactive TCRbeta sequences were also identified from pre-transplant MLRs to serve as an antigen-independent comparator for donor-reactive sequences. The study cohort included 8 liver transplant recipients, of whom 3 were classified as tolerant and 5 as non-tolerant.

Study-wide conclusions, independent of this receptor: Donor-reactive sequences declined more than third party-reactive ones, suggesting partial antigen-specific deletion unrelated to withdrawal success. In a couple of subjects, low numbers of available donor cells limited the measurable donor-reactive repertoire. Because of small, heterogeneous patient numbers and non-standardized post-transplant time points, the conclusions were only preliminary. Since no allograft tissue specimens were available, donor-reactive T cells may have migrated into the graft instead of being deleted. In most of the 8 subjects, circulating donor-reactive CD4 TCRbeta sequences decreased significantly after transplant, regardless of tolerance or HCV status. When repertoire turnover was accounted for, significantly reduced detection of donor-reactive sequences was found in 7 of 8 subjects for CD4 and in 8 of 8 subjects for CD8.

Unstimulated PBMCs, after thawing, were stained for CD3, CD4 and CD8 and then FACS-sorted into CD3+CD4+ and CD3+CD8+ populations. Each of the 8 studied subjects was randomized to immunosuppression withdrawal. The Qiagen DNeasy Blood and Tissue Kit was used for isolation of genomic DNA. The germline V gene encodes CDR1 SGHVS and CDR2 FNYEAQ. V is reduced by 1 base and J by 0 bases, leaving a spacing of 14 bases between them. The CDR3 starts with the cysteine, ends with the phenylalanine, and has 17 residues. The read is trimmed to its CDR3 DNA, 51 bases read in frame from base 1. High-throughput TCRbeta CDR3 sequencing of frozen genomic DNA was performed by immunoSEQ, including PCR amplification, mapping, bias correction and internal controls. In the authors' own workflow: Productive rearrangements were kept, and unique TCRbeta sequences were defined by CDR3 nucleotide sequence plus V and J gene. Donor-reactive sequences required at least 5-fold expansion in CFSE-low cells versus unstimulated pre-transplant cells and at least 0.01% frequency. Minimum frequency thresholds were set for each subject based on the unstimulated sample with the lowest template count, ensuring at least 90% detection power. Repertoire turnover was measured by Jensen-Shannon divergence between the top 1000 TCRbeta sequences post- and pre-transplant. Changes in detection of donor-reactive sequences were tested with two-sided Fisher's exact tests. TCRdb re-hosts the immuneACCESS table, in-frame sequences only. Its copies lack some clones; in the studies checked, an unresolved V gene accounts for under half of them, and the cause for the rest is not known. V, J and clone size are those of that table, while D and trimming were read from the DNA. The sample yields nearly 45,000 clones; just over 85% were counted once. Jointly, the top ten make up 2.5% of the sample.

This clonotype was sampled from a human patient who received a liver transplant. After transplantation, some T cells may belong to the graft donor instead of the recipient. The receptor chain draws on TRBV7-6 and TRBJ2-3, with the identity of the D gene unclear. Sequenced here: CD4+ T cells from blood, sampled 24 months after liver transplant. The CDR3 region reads CASSLVGWGTSTDTQYF. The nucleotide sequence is TGTGCCAGCAGCTTAGTTGGGTGGGGAACTAGCACAGATACGCAGTATTTT.